Shown below are 3 T cell receptor beta chains from a single sample sequenced in a study of OX40 agonist ivuxolimab in advanced cancers. TCRdb keeps only in-frame clones here, not all; method: immunoSEQ multiplex PCR. The sample has over 85,000 clones, 91% seen once. The sample in question was CD4+ or CD8+ T cells sorted from blood, obtained in a trial of the OX40 agonist ivuxolimab. The receptors were sampled from an adult with an advanced solid tumor such as melanoma, head and neck, liver or kidney cancer.

The chain recombines TRBV6-1 with TRBJ2-1, with D hard to call. Germline V gene data show CDR1 as MNHNS and CDR2 as SASEGT. Trimming removed 3 bases at V and 9 bases at J, with 6 bases between. The length of the CDR3 is 11 residues. CDR3 loop: CASSDPGEQFF. CDR3 bases: TGTGCCAGCAGTGACCCAGGTGAGCAGTTCTTC.

This chain uses TRBV18 with TRBJ2-2; D is uncertain. Between the trimmed V and J ends, which lost 0 bases and 5 bases, there was a span of 7 bases. Germline CDR1 is KGHSH and CDR2 is LQKENI. CDR3 length equals 14 residues. DNA of the CDR3: TGTGCCAGCTCACCACCCAGATGGACCGGGGAGCTGTTTTTT. It specifies CASSPPRWTGELFF. Together with reference TRBV18 and TRBJ2-2, the CDR3 gives the full variable domain: NAGVMQNPRHLVRRRGQEARLRCSPMKGHSHVYWYRQLPEEGLKFMVYLQKENIIDESGMPKERFSAEFPKEGPSILRIQQVVRGDSAAYFCASSPPRWTGELFFGEGSRLTVL.

The chain joins TRBV19 to TRBJ1-3; 10 bases match TRBD1. Trimming cost V 10 bases and J 1 base; bases outside gene matches: 4. The CDR3 is made up of 14 amino acids. CDR1 and CDR2 (germline): LNHDA, SQIVND (reference sequence). The chain's CDR3 is CATRDRGSGNTIYF. The CDR3 nucleotides are TGTGCCACCCGGGACAGGGGTTCTGGAAACACCATATATTTT. Looking up the rest from reference TRBV19 and TRBJ1-3 gives the full variable domain: DGGITQSPKYLFRKEGQNVTLSCEQNLNHDAMYWYRQDPGQGLRLIYYSQIVNDFQKGDIAEGYSVSREKKESFPLTVTSAQKNPTAFYLCATRDRGSGNTIYFGEGSWLTVV.